The sequence of this T cell receptor beta chain was determined in a study of T cell repertoires in cytomegalovirus infection. Germline assignment: CDR1 SGHTA and CDR2 FQGNSA. The CDR3 spans 17 residues. Losses at the gene ends were 1 base for V and 5 bases for J; bases not matched to a gene: 10. MiXCR, run by TCRdb on the reads, gives a single entry per CDR3 protein. The sample carries more than 250,000 distinct CDR3 sequences, roughly 15% recorded once. This clonotype appeared many times. Sequenced input: PBMCs. The chain is built from TRBV7-2 and TRBJ2-3, with 9 bases lining up with TRBD1. The TCR originated in a human donor in good health (CMV status not recorded). Some clones in this sample may be carry-over from other donors' samples. The CDR3 DNA reads TGTGCCAGCAGCTTAGTTATCGGGACAGGGTACGGAGATACGCAGTATTTT. Its protein is CASSLVIGTGYGDTQYF. Full variable domain (remainder filled in from reference TRBV7-2 and TRBJ2-3): GAGVSQSPSNKVTEKGKDVELRCDPISGHTALYWYRQSLGQGLEFLIYFQGNSAPDKSGLPSDRFSAERTGGSVSTLTIQRTQQEDSAVYLCASSLVIGTGYGDTQYFGPGTRLTVL.